Below, one T cell receptor (beta chain) is given with its context. No antigen is known for it. One end of the junction is discordant with germline, which a read error may explain. This table comes from immunoSEQ multiplex PCR, and its TCRdb copy is limited to in-frame clones, with some not included. The repertoire includes 90,000 to 120,000 clones, about 95% of them detected once, and approximately 0.58% sits in the top ten. This specimen belongs to a study of siplizumab effects on memory and regulatory T cells. Study results and caveats: It was not possible to assign a naive or memory phenotype to roughly 80-96% of proliferating CD4+ or CD8+ clones.

Germline assignment: CDR1 MDHEN and CDR2 SYDVKM. The CDR3 has 12 amino acids. Sequenced sample: Tregs sorted from blood. The rearrangement links TRBV28 to TRBJ2-7, with D possibly matching TRBD2 (5 bases). The sequence was obtained from a human donor in good health. CDR3 DNA: TGTGCCAGCAGTTCCAACCTAGCCATGGCGGACTTC. Translation: CASSSNLAMADF.